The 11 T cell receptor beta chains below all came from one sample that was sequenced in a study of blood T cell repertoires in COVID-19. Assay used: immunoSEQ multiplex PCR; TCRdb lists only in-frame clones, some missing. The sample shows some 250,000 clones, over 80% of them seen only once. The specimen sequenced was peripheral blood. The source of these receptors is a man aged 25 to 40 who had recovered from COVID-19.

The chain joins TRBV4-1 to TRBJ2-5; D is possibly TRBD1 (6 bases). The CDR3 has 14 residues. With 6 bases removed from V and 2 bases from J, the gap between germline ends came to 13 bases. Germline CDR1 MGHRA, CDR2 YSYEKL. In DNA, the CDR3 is TGCGCCAGCAGTCAACCGGACAGTCAAGAGACCCAGTACTTC. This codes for CASSQPDSQETQYF.

The CDR3 DNA reads as TGTGCCAGCTCACCACGAAACACGGCCGGGGACGAGCAGTACTTC. This sequence encodes CASSPRNTAGDEQYF. The chain combines TRBV18 with TRBJ2-7; weak D call: TRBD2 (5 bases). The CDR3 length is 15 residues. The V gene lost 1 base and the J gene lost 5 bases, with 15 bases spanning the gap. Germline CDR1 KGHSH, CDR2 LQKENI. The whole variable domain, filled in from reference TRBV18 and TRBJ2-7, reads NAGVMQNPRHLVRRRGQEARLRCSPMKGHSHVYWYRQLPEEGLKFMVYLQKENIIDESGMPKERFSAEFPKEGPSILRIQQVVRGDSAAYFCASSPRNTAGDEQYFGPGTRLTVT.

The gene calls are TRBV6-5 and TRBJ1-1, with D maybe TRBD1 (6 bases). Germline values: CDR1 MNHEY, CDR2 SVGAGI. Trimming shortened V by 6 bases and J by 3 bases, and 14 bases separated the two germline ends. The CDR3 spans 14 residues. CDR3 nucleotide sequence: TGTGCCAGCAGCGGTACCCCAGGGGACACTGAAGCTTTCTTT. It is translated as CASSGTPGDTEAFF.

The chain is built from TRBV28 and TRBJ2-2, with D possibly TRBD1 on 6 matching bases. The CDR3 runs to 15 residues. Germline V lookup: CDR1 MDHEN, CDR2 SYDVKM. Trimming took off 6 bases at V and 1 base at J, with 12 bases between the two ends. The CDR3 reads CASSGWGQNTGELFF. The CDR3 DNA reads TGTGCCAGCAGCGGATGGGGACAGAACACCGGGGAGCTGTTTTTT.

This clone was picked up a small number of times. The CDR3 spells CASRNRGLGTEAFF. The CDR3 coding sequence is TGTGCCAGTAGAAACAGGGGGCTAGGAACTGAAGCTTTCTTT. The chain carries TRBV19 and TRBJ1-1, with 9 bases aligning to TRBD1. The CDR3 loop spans 14 amino acids. After removal of 6 bases from V and 5 bases from J, the junction contained 7 bases not matched to a gene. Germline V lookup: CDR1 LNHDA, CDR2 SQIVND (reference sequence).

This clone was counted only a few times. CDR3 nucleotide sequence: TGTGCCAGCAGCCCTAGGACAGGGGATGTCTACGAGCAGTACGTC. It specifies CASSPRTGDVYEQYV. The chain recombines TRBV7-8 with TRBJ2-7, with TRBD1 matching 9 bases. From germline, CDR1 is SGHVS and CDR2 FQNEAQ. This CDR3 region has 15 residues. The J segment lost 3 bases and the V segment lost 5 bases, leaving 8 bases of the junction unmatched.

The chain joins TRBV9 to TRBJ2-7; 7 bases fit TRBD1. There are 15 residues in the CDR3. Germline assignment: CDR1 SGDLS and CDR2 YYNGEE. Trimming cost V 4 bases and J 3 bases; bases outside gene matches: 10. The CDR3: CASSPRRGMDYEQYF. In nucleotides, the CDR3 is TGTGCCAGCAGCCCCCGCAGGGGGATGGACTACGAGCAGTACTTC.

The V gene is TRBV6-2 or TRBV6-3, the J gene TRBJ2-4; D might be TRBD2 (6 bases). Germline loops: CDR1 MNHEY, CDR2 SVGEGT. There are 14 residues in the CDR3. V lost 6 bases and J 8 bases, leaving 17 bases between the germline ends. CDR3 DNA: TGTGCCAGCAGCCCCCGATTGGAGGGAGACATTCAGTACTTC. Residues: CASSPRLEGDIQYF.

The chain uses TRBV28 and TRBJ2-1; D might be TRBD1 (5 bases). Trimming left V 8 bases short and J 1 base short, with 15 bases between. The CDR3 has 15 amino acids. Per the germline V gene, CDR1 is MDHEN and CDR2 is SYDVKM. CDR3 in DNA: TGTGCCAGCGAAAACAGGCGTCCTTCCTACAATGAGCAGTTCTTC. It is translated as CASENRRPSYNEQFF. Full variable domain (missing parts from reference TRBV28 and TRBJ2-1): DVKVTQSSRYLVKRTGEKVFLECVQDMDHENMFWYRQDPGLGLRLIYFSYDVKMKEKGDIPEGYSVSREKKERFSLILESASTNQTSMYLCASENRRPSYNEQFFGPGTRLTVL.

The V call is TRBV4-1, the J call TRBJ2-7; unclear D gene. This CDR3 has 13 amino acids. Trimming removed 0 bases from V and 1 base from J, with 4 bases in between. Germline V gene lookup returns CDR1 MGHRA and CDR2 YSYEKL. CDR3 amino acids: CASSQEHSYEQYF. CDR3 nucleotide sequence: TGCGCCAGCAGCCAAGAACATTCCTACGAGCAGTACTTC.

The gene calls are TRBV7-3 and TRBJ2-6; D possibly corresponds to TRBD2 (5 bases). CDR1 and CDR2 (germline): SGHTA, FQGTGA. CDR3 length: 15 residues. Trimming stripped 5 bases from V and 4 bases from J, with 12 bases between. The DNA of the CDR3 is TGTGCCAGCAGCCCGAGGGCATCCGGGGCCAACGTCCTGACTTTC. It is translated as CASSPRASGANVLTF.